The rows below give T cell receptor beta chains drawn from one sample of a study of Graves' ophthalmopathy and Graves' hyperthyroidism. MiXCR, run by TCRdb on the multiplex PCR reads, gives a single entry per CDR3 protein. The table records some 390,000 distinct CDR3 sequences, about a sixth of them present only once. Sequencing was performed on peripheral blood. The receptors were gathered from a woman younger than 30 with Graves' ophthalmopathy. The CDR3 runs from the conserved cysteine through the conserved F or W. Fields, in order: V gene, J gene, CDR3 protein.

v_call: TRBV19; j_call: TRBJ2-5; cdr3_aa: CASSIRIFQETQYF
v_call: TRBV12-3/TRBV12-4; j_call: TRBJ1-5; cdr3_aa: CASGAYGGNQPQHF
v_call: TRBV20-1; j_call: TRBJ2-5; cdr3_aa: CSARVGDRETQYF
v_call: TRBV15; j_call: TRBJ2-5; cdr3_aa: CATSRDPVLGRGGRETQYF
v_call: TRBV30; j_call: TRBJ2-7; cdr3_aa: CAWSWGTGGYEQYF
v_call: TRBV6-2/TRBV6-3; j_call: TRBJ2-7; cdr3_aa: CASSWSGRAFEQYF
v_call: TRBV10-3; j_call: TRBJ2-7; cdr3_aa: CAISESRGLAGTYEQYF
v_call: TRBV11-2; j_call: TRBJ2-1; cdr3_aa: CASSFPGGPRDNEQFF
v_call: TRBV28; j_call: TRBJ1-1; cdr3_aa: CASGSLAGGRAEAFF
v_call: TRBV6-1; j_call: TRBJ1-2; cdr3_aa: CASSEGTLSNYGYTF
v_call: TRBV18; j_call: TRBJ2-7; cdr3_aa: CASSPIIGISYEQYF
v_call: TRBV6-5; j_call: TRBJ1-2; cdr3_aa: CASSRTGGNNNYGYTF
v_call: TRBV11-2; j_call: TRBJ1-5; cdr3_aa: CASSLEPGGSNQPQHF
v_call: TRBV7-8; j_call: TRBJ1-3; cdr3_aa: CASSVGQGRTGNTIYF
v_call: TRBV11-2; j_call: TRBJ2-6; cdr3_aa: CASSVSSGTDSGANVLTF
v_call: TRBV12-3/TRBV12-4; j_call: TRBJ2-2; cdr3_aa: CASSPWTSGTTGELFF
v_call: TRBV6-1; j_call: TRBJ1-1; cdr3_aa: CASTLQGAGTEAFF
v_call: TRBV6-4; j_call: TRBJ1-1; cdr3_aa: CASNRGVNTEAFF
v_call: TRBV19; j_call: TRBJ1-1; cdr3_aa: CASTALGTPNTEAFF
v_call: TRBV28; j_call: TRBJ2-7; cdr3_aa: CASSLSSREQYF
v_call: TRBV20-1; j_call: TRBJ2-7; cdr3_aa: CSAMVLGAYEQYF
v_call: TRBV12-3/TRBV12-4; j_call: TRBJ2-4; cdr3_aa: CASSSVLSLAKNIQYF
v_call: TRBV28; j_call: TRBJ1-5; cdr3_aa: CASSLRQGAGQPQHF
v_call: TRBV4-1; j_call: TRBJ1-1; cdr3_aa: CASSQGRLEAFF
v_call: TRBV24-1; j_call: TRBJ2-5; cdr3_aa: CATSEPDRDRETQHF
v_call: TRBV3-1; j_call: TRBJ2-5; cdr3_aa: CASSLPGRSETQYF
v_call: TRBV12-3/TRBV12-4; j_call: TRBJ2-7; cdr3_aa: CASSLVRGSSYEQYF
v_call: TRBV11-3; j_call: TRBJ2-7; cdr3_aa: CASSAGQGSDEQYF
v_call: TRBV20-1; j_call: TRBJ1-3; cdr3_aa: CSATPGGNTIYF
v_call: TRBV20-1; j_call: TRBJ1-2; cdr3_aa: CSARDRGDRSGYTF
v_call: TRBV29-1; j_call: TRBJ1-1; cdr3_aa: CSVEEVGRYTEAFF
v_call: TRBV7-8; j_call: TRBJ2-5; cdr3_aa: CASSSAEVVETQYF
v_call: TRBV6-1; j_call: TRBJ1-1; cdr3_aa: CASRSYLRPNTEAFF
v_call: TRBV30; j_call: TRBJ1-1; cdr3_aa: CAWTDKGTEAFF
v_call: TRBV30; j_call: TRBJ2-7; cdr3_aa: CAWSGGQGAYEQYF
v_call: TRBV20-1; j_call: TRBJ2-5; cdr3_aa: CSANQPGLAQQETQYF
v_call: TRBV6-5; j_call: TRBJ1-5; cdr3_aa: CASFPRADRTLSNQPQHF
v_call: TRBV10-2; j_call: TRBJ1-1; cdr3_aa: CASSEVGGNTEAFF
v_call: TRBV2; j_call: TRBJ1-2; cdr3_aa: CASSEYPIEAGRYGYTF
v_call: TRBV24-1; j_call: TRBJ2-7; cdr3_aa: CATSQRGSSYEQYF
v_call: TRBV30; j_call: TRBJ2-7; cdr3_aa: CAWSGSGQGNEQYF
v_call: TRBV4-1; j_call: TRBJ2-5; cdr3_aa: CASSQQGRLQETQYF
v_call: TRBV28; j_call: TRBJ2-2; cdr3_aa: CASIHANTGELFF
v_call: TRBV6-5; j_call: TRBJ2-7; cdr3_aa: CASSYSNSGSYEQYF
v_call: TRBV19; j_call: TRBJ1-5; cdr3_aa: CASSTNIRVIRNQPQHF
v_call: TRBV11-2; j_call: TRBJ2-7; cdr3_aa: CASSRGLAGLSYEQYF
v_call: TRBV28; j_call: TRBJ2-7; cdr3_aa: CASSVSTGGGHEQYF
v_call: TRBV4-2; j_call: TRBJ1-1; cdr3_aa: CASSQDNRRNTEAFF
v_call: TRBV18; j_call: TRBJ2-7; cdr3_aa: CASSPAQGAYEQYF
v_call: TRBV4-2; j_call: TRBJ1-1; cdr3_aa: CASSRDRAVHRGDTEAFF
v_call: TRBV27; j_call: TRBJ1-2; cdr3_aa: CASSISTSYGYTF
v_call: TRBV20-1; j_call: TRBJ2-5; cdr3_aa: CSAEVAGGGGTQYF
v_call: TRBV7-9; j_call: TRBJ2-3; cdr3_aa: CASSLAEDTQYF